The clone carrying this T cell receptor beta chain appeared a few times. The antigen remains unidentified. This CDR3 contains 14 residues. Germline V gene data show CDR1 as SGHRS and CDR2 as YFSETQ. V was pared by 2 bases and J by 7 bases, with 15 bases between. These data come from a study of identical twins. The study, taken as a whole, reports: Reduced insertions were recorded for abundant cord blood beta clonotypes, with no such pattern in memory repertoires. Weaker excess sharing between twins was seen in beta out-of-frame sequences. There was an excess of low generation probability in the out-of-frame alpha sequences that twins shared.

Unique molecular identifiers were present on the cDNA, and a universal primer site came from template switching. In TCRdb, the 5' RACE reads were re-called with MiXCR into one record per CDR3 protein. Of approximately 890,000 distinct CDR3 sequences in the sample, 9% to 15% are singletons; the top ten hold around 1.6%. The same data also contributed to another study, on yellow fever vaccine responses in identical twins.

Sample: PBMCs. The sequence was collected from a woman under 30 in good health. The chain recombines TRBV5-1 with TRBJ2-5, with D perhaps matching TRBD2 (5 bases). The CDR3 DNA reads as TGCGCCAGCAGCTTAAATGTCAACGAGGGGACCCAGTACTTC. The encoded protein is CASSLNVNEGTQYF.